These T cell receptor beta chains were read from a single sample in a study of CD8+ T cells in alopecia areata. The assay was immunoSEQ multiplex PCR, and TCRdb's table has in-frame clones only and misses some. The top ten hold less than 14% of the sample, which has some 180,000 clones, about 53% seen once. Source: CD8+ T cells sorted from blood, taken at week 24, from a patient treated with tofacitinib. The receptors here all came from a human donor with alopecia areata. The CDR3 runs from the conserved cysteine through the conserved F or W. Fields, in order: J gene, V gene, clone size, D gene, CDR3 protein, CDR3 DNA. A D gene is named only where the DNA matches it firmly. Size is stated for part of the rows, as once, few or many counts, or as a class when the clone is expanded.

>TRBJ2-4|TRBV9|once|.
CASSAVPGASKNIQYF
TGTGCCAGCAGCGCGGTGCCTGGGGCGTCCAAAAACATTCAGTACTTC
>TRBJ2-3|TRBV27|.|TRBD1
CASSARGRTSTDTQYF
TGTGCCAGCAGTGCCAGGGGGAGAACTAGCACAGATACGCAGTATTTT
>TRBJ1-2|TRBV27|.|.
CASSPPGLDYGYTF
TGTGCCAGCAGTCCACCAGGGCTTGACTATGGCTACACCTTC
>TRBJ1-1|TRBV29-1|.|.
CSVGTEGEAFF
TGCAGCGTTGGGACCGAGGGAGAAGCTTTCTTT
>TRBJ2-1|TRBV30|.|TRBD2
CAWGTSSYNEQFF
TGTGCCTGGGGGACTAGCTCCTACAATGAGCAGTTCTTC
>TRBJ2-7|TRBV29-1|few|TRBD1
CSVDSGTGGSYEQYF
TGCAGCGTAGATTCCGGGACAGGGGGGTCCTACGAGCAGTACTTC
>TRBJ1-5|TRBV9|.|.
CASSAGGLQPQHF
TGTGCCAGCAGCGCGGGGGGTTTGCAGCCCCAGCATTTT
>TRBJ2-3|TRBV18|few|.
CASSPGTASTDTQYF
TGTGCCAGCTCACCGGGAACCGCTAGCACAGATACGCAGTATTTT
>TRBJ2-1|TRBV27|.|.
CASSPGGPYNEQFF
TGTGCCAGCAGTCCGGGGGGCCCTTACAATGAGCAGTTCTTC
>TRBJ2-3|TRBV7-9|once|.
CASSRLAGLHTDTQYF
TGTGCCAGCAGCCGCCTTGCGGGACTCCACACAGATACGCAGTATTTT
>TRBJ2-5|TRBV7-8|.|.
CASSLDGQETQYF
TGTGCCAGCAGCTTAGATGGACAAGAGACCCAGTACTTC
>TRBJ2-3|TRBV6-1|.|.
CASVEGLGTDTQYF
TGTGCGTCCGTTGAGGGGCTGGGCACAGATACGCAGTATTTT
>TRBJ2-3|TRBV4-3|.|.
CASSQDNGVGSGTDTQYF
TGCGCCAGCAGCCAAGATAACGGGGTCGGGTCGGGCACAGATACGCAGTATTTT
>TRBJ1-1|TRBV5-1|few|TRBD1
CATTTGVNTEAFF
TGCGCCACCACGACAGGGGTGAACACTGAAGCTTTCTTT
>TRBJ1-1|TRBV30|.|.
CAGKGGGTEAFF
TGTGCCGGCAAAGGGGGAGGGACTGAAGCTTTCTTT
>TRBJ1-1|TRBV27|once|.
CASSLSRGRTEAFF
TGTGCCAGCAGTTTATCCAGGGGTCGAACTGAAGCTTTCTTT
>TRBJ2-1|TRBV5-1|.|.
CASSPTSDSYNEQFF
TGCGCCAGCAGCCCTACTAGTGACTCCTACAATGAGCAGTTCTTC
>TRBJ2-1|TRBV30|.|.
CAWSFGGSSYNEQFF
TGTGCCTGGAGTTTCGGTGGAAGCTCCTACAATGAGCAGTTCTTC
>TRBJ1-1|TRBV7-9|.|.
CASSPPTLNTEAFF
TGTGCCAGCAGCCCACCGACCTTGAACACTGAAGCTTTCTTT
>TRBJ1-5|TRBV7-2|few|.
CASSLADGQPQHF
TGTGCCAGCAGCTTAGCGGACGGGCAGCCCCAGCATTTT
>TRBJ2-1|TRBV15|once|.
CATSRDAANYEQFF
TGTGCCACCAGCAGAGATGCGGCCAACTATGAGCAGTTCTTC
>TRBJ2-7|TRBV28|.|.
CASSLIIYEQYF
TGTGCCAGCAGTTTAATCATATACGAGCAGTACTTC